The rows below give T cell receptor beta chains drawn from one sample of a study of CD4 T cells in relation to SARS-CoV-2 and coronaviruses. Sequencing used immunoSEQ multiplex PCR; TCRdb keeps in-frame clones, though not all of them. The sample includes around 56,000 clones, 70% to 90% seen only once; the top ten take roughly 1.5%. The sequencing sample was made of memory CD4+ T cells from PBMCs. The receptors originated from a human donor in good health. CDR3s include the opening cysteine and the closing phenylalanine or tryptophan. Each record gives: J gene, V gene, D gene, clone size, CDR3 DNA, CDR3 protein. D genes are given only for firm matches. Size tells how often a clone was seen (once, few, many) or the class of an expanded clone, and some rows leave it out.

j_call: TRBJ2-7; v_call: TRBV28; d_call: -; clone_size: -; cdr3_nt: TGTGCCAGCAGGGCCGGGACCCTAGTTTACGAGCAGTACTTC; cdr3_aa: CASRAGTLVYEQYF
j_call: TRBJ1-5; v_call: TRBV19; d_call: -; clone_size: few; cdr3_nt: TGTGCCAGTAGAGCGGACAGTCCCGCCGGGCCCCAGCATTTT; cdr3_aa: CASRADSPAGPQHF
j_call: TRBJ2-7; v_call: TRBV19; d_call: -; clone_size: -; cdr3_nt: TGTGCCAGTAGGAGCCAGAAAAACGAGCAGTACTTC; cdr3_aa: CASRSQKNEQYF
j_call: TRBJ2-1; v_call: TRBV19; d_call: TRBD2; clone_size: -; cdr3_nt: TGTGCCAGTAGTGGAGCGGGAGGGCAGGATGAGCAGTTCTTC; cdr3_aa: CASSGAGGQDEQFF
j_call: TRBJ1-2; v_call: TRBV27; d_call: -; clone_size: -; cdr3_nt: TGTGCCAGCAGTTTAGGCCAGGGATTCTATGGCTACACCTTC; cdr3_aa: CASSLGQGFYGYTF
j_call: TRBJ2-3; v_call: TRBV7-2; d_call: -; clone_size: -; cdr3_nt: TGTGCCAGCAGCCGGGAAGCTTACATCACAGATACGCAGTATTTT; cdr3_aa: CASSREAYITDTQYF
j_call: TRBJ2-1; v_call: TRBV27; d_call: TRBD2; clone_size: -; cdr3_nt: TGTGCCAGCAGAAGTACTAGCGGGGGGAGAAATGAGCAGTTCTTC; cdr3_aa: CASRSTSGGRNEQFF
j_call: TRBJ2-1; v_call: TRBV2; d_call: -; clone_size: -; cdr3_nt: TGTGCCAGCAGATGGCGGGGCTCCTACAATGAGCAGTTCTTC; cdr3_aa: CASRWRGSYNEQFF
j_call: TRBJ1-1; v_call: TRBV18; d_call: -; clone_size: -; cdr3_nt: TGTGCCAGCTCTCGGACAGATAACACTGAAGCTTTCTTT; cdr3_aa: CASSRTDNTEAFF
j_call: TRBJ2-1; v_call: TRBV5-1; d_call: -; clone_size: -; cdr3_nt: TGCGCCAGCAGCTCCTCTAGTGATGAGCAGTTCTTC; cdr3_aa: CASSSSSDEQFF
j_call: TRBJ1-5; v_call: TRBV4-1; d_call: -; clone_size: -; cdr3_nt: TGCGCCAGCAGCCAAACCGACCGGGGCAATCAGCCCCAGCATTTT; cdr3_aa: CASSQTDRGNQPQHF
j_call: TRBJ2-5; v_call: TRBV5-1; d_call: TRBD1; clone_size: -; cdr3_nt: TGCGCCAGCAGCTATGCCCTAAGACAGGGAGAGACCCAGTACTTC; cdr3_aa: CASSYALRQGETQYF
j_call: TRBJ2-5; v_call: TRBV24-1; d_call: -; clone_size: -; cdr3_nt: TGTGCCACCAGTGACCCCACAGGGACCGAGACCCAGTACTTC; cdr3_aa: CATSDPTGTETQYF
j_call: TRBJ2-2; v_call: TRBV9; d_call: -; clone_size: -; cdr3_nt: TGTGCCAGCAGGGGGATGGGTGCCGGGGAGCTGTTTTTT; cdr3_aa: CASRGMGAGELFF
j_call: TRBJ2-3; v_call: TRBV11-2; d_call: TRBD2; clone_size: -; cdr3_nt: TGTGCCAGCAGCTTACCTGTTAAGCGGGGAAGCACAGATACGCAGTATTTT; cdr3_aa: CASSLPVKRGSTDTQYF
j_call: TRBJ2-6; v_call: TRBV5-1; d_call: TRBD1; clone_size: -; cdr3_nt: TGCGCCAGCAGCTTGGCCGGGACAGGGGGTTTATCTGGGGCCAACGTCCTGACTTTC; cdr3_aa: CASSLAGTGGLSGANVLTF
j_call: TRBJ2-7; v_call: TRBV20-1; d_call: -; clone_size: -; cdr3_nt: TGCAGTGCTCGGGACTTCTACGAGCAGTACTTC; cdr3_aa: CSARDFYEQYF
j_call: TRBJ2-2; v_call: TRBV5-6; d_call: TRBD1; clone_size: -; cdr3_nt: TGTGCCAGCAGCTTTTGGGACAGGGAGAACACCGGGGAGCTGTTTTTT; cdr3_aa: CASSFWDRENTGELFF
j_call: TRBJ2-1; v_call: TRBV9; d_call: -; clone_size: -; cdr3_nt: TGTGCCAGCAGCGTAGCGGAGCGCCCTCTAGGAACAGGTGAGCAGTTCTTC; cdr3_aa: CASSVAERPLGTGEQFF
j_call: TRBJ2-7; v_call: TRBV28; d_call: TRBD1; clone_size: -; cdr3_nt: TGTGCCAGCAGTCCCGGGACAGGGCGCTACGAGCAGTACTTC; cdr3_aa: CASSPGTGRYEQYF
j_call: TRBJ2-3; v_call: TRBV5-4; d_call: -; clone_size: -; cdr3_nt: TGTGCCAGCAGGAGGGTAGGGGATACGCAGTATTTT; cdr3_aa: CASRRVGDTQYF
j_call: TRBJ2-5; v_call: TRBV6-1; d_call: -; clone_size: -; cdr3_nt: TGTGCCAGCAGTGAAGCGAGATCCACCAGGGGACCGCAAGAGACCCAGTACTTC; cdr3_aa: CASSEARSTRGPQETQYF
j_call: TRBJ2-2; v_call: TRBV13; d_call: -; clone_size: -; cdr3_nt: TGTGCCAGCAGACCAGGGCGTACCGGGGAGCTGTTTTTT; cdr3_aa: CASRPGRTGELFF
j_call: TRBJ2-5; v_call: TRBV28; d_call: TRBD2; clone_size: -; cdr3_nt: TGTGCCAGCAGTTTAGGGCTAGCGGGAGGTAACCAAGAGACCCAGTACTTC; cdr3_aa: CASSLGLAGGNQETQYF
j_call: TRBJ2-2; v_call: TRBV11-2; d_call: -; clone_size: -; cdr3_nt: TGTGCCAGCAGCTCAATAATGTGGACGAACACCGGGGAGCTGTTTTTT; cdr3_aa: CASSSIMWTNTGELFF
j_call: TRBJ1-4; v_call: TRBV4-2; d_call: -; clone_size: few; cdr3_nt: TGTGCCAGCAGCCAAGACATGGGGACGGAGCGGTACAAAAAACTGTTTTTT; cdr3_aa: CASSQDMGTERYKKLFF
j_call: TRBJ1-5; v_call: TRBV18; d_call: TRBD1; clone_size: -; cdr3_nt: TGTGCCAGCTCAATTGACAGGGGGCGCGATCAGCCCCAGCATTTT; cdr3_aa: CASSIDRGRDQPQHF
j_call: TRBJ2-3; v_call: TRBV24-1; d_call: -; clone_size: once; cdr3_nt: TGTGCCACCGGAGATGGAGGGCCAGATACGCAGTATTTT; cdr3_aa: CATGDGGPDTQYF
j_call: TRBJ2-7; v_call: TRBV27; d_call: -; clone_size: few; cdr3_nt: TGTGCCAGCAGAGATCCAACAGGGCCGCCCTACGAGCAGTACTTC; cdr3_aa: CASRDPTGPPYEQYF
j_call: TRBJ1-1; v_call: TRBV6-5; d_call: -; clone_size: -; cdr3_nt: TGTGCCAGCAGTTATGCCAGGGGTATGAACACTGAAGCTTTCTTT; cdr3_aa: CASSYARGMNTEAFF
j_call: TRBJ2-1; v_call: TRBV2; d_call: -; clone_size: -; cdr3_nt: TGTGCCAGCAGTGTCATGGATAGGGAGCAGTTCTTC; cdr3_aa: CASSVMDREQFF
j_call: TRBJ2-5; v_call: TRBV10-3; d_call: TRBD2; clone_size: -; cdr3_nt: TGTGCCATCAGTGAGTCTTATCCGGGACTAGCGGGAGTGAAGAACCAAGAGACCCAGTACTTC; cdr3_aa: CAISESYPGLAGVKNQETQYF
j_call: TRBJ2-3; v_call: TRBV10-1; d_call: TRBD2; clone_size: -; cdr3_nt: TGCGCCAGCAGTGAGTCAGGACTAGCGGGAGTGATGAGCACAGATACGCAGTATTTT; cdr3_aa: CASSESGLAGVMSTDTQYF
j_call: TRBJ2-3; v_call: TRBV7-9; d_call: -; clone_size: -; cdr3_nt: TGTGCCAGCAGCTACGAGGGGGTGACAGATACGCAGTATTTT; cdr3_aa: CASSYEGVTDTQYF